Listed here are 21 T cell receptor beta chains from one sample, sequenced in a study of CD8+CD57+ T cells in acquired aplastic anemia. TCR beta VDJ and CDR3 profiles were obtained from a genomic DNA template. Each CDR3 protein gets one entry after TCRdb re-called the reads with MiXCR. The repertoire holds about 270,000 distinct CDR3 sequences, with around 60% as singletons. What was sequenced was sorted CD4+, CD8+, or CD8+CD57+ T cells (not recorded which) from PBMCs. These receptors all come from a human donor with severe aplastic anemia or a healthy control (not recorded which).

V usage is TRBV24-1 and J usage is TRBJ2-6; D remains ambiguous. This CDR3 region has 18 residues. V dropped 5 bases and J dropped 0 bases, with 16 bases sitting between them. CDR1 and CDR2 from the germline V gene are KGHDR and SFDVKD. The CDR3 DNA reads TGTGCCACCAGTGGTTTAGGGAATTTCTTCTCTGGGGCCAACGTCCTGACTTTC. Protein product: CATSGLGNFFSGANVLTF.

The chain carries TRBV10-1 and TRBJ2-1; TRBD2 aligns across 10 bases. V lost 3 bases and J lost 7; bases outside the gene matches: 6. Germline assignment: CDR1 WNHNN and CDR2 SYGVQD (reference sequence). CDR3 length: 15 amino acids. CDR3 bases: TGCGCCAGCAGTGATTTAGCGGGAGGTTATAATGAGCAGTTCTTC. It is translated as CASSDLAGGYNEQFF.

The chain has TRBV7-8 and TRBJ2-1; 9 nucleotides line up with TRBD1. This CDR3 is built from 15 residues. Losses at the gene ends were 1 base for V and 2 bases for J; bases not matched to a gene: 0. Germline lookup yields CDR1 SGHVS and CDR2 FQNEAQ. This chain's CDR3 is CASSLGQGAYNEQFF. The DNA for the CDR3 is TGTGCCAGCAGCTTAGGACAGGGGGCCTACAATGAGCAGTTCTTC.

On this clonotype: Germline is not matched at one junction end, which may reflect a read error. The chain has TRBV7-9 and TRBJ1-2; D is unclear. Per germline, CDR1 SEHNR and CDR2 FQNEAQ (reference sequence). The CDR3 has 13 amino acids. The CDR3 protein is CASSLARVEGYAF. The CDR3 nucleotides are TGTGCCAGCAGCTTAGCGAGGGTCGAGGGCTACGCCTTC.

This clonotype was seen a single time. It may be a read error: a sequence one base away is much more abundant. The chain uses TRBV6-5 and TRBJ2-1; 7 bases match TRBD2. The CDR3 is 13 residues long. Germline V gene lookup returns CDR1 MNHEY and CDR2 SVGAGI. CDR3 loop: CASSGGGYNGQFF. The DNA for the CDR3 is TGTGCCAGCAGTGGGGGGGGTTACAATGGGCAGTTCTTC.

This chain uses TRBV10-3 with TRBJ1-1; D not certain. Germline V gives CDR1 ENHRY, CDR2 SYGVKD. The V and J ends lost 2 bases and 1 base respectively, with 8 bases between them. The CDR3 is 14 residues long. In nucleotides, the CDR3 is TGTGCCATCAGTGAGAGACACGGGAACACTGAAGCTTTCTTT. It is translated as CAISERHGNTEAFF.

The V gene is TRBV2, the J gene TRBJ1-2; a possible D gene is TRBD1 (6 bases). The CDR3 runs 13 residues. CDR1 and CDR2 (germline): SNHLY, FYNNEI. Trimming cost V 6 bases and J 7 bases, with 15 bases left between them. The CDR3 nucleotides read TGTGCCAGCAGGGATGACAGGTCGTCTGGCTACACCTTC. This codes for CASRDDRSSGYTF.

There are many counts of this clonotype. The chain has TRBV10-3 and TRBJ2-7; D gene uncertain. Trimming removed 2 bases at V and 6 bases at J, with 17 bases between. This CDR3 spans 15 amino acids. Germline values: CDR1 ENHRY, CDR2 SYGVKD. For the CDR3, the DNA is TGTGCCATCAGTGAGAAGGGTCCGGCCGCTGCCGAGCAGTACTTC. Encoded protein: CAISEKGPAAAEQYF.

CDR3 bases: TGTGCCAGCAGACTACCGGGACAGGGTGTGTATGAGCAGTTCTTC. Amino acid sequence: CASRLPGQGVYEQFF. V and J are TRBV28 and TRBJ2-1; 9 bases fit TRBD1. The length of the CDR3 is 15 residues. Per germline, CDR1 MDHEN and CDR2 SYDVKM. V lost 6 bases to trimming and J lost 8 bases; unmatched junction nucleotides: 11.

V is TRBV20-1 and J is TRBJ1-1; no clear D. CDR3 length equals 12 residues. Deletions cut 3 bases from V and 5 bases from J, with 10 bases between. From germline, CDR1 is DFQATT and CDR2 SNEGSKA (reference sequence). CDR3 residues: CSARELGTEAFF. CDR3 coding DNA: TGCAGTGCTAGGGAGCTGGGAACTGAAGCTTTCTTT.

Remarks on this clonotype: A junction boundary mismatches the germline segment, possibly from a read error. The chain links TRBV7-7 to TRBJ2-7, with 14 bases that match TRBD2. Germline CDR1 is SSHAT and CDR2 is FNYEAQ (reference sequence). CDR3 length: 19 residues. The CDR3 loop is CASSLVSLRLAGGGKEQYF. The CDR3 coding sequence is TGTGCTAGCAGCTTAGTGTCCCTCCGACTAGCGGGGGGGGGCAAGGAGCAGTACTTC.

Of note for this clonotype: A clone one base away is much larger, so this may be a read error. The conserved phenylalanine or tryptophan is not found at the CDR3 terminus, so this likely reflects a read error. The J gene is TRBJ1-1, the V gene TRBV12-3 or TRBV12-4; D is uncertain. V was shortened by 5 bases and J by 3 bases, with 10 bases between the two germline ends. The length of the CDR3 is 13 residues. CDR3 in amino acids: CASSPRMDTEAFL. In DNA, the CDR3 is TGTGCCAGCAGTCCTCGGATGGACACTGAAGCTTTCCTT.

The chain uses TRBV7-2 and TRBJ2-5, with no clear D. Germline loops: CDR1 SGHTA, CDR2 FQGNSA. This CDR3 spans 14 amino acids. V lost 5 bases to trimming and J lost 5 bases, with 15 bases between them. CDR3 nucleotides: TGTGCCAGCAGCCACTCAAATCAGCAGGAGACCCAGTACTTC. Translating gives CASSHSNQQETQYF.

This clonotype was detected ten times or more. The chain combines TRBV6-1 with TRBJ1-4, with TRBD1 as a possible D gene (6 bases). Germline lookup yields CDR1 MNHNS and CDR2 SASEGT. The germline V and J ends were trimmed by 5 bases and 2 bases, with 12 bases remaining between them. This CDR3 contains 15 residues. CDR3 sequence: CASSYRVSTNEKLFF. The CDR3, as DNA: TGTGCCAGCAGTTACAGGGTCTCGACTAATGAAAAACTGTTTTTT.

The chain recombines TRBV2 with TRBJ2-7; D may be TRBD1 (6 bases). Germline V gives CDR1 SNHLY, CDR2 FYNNEI. The length of the CDR3 is 13 residues. The V end was cut by 3 bases, the J end by 4 bases, with 10 bases between. DNA for the CDR3: TGTGCCAGCAGTGACCAAACAGGGTACGAGCAGTACTTC. Its translation: CASSDQTGYEQYF.

V usage is TRBV24-1 and J usage is TRBJ2-7; D ambiguous. There are 11 residues in the CDR3. With 10 bases removed from V and 1 base from J, the gap between germline ends came to 7 bases. Germline V lookup: CDR1 KGHDR, CDR2 SFDVKD. CDR3 sequence (DNA): TGTGCCACAATTTTGTCCTACGAGCAGTACTTC. It is translated as CATILSYEQYF.

The rearrangement joins TRBV5-1 to TRBJ1-2; D call uncertain. Trimming left V 0 bases short and J 4 bases short, with 10 bases between. From germline, CDR1 is SGHRS and CDR2 YFSETQ. This CDR3 is built from 14 residues. Written as DNA, the CDR3 is TGCGCCAGCAGCTTGGAAGGGCCAATCTATGGCTACACCTTC. This gives the protein CASSLEGPIYGYTF.

Of note for this clonotype: Its ends do not fully match the called genes, so a read error is possible. This sequence joins TRBV5-1 and TRBJ2-3; TRBD2 agrees at 11 bases. The CDR3 is 16 residues long. From germline, CDR1 is SGHRS and CDR2 YFSETQ. The CDR3 loop reads CASSFRSGRVTDTQYF. CDR3 sequence (DNA): TGTGCCAGCAGCTTTCGTAGCGGGAGGGTCACAGATACGCAGTATTTT. Based on the CDR3 plus reference TRBV5-1 and TRBJ2-3, the full variable domain is KAGVTQTPRYLIKTRGQQVTLSCSPISGHRSVSWYQQTPGQGLQFLFEYFSETQRNKGNFPGRFSGRQFSNSRSEMNVSTLELGDSALYLCASSFRSGRVTDTQYFGPGTRLTVL.

This clonotype appeared a few times. J is TRBJ1-5 and V is TRBV27; a weak D match, TRBD1 (5 bases). CDR1 and CDR2 from the germline V gene are MNHEY and SMNVEV (reference sequence). This CDR3 has 16 amino acids. V was cut by 5 bases and J by 5 bases, with 19 bases left in between. CDR3 region: CASSGRQPLGDQPQHF. CDR3 coding DNA: TGTGCCAGCAGTGGTAGACAGCCCTTAGGCGATCAGCCCCAGCATTTT.

The rearrangement uses TRBV9 and TRBJ2-2, with D perhaps TRBD1 (8 bases). This CDR3 has 17 amino acids. Trimming cost V 4 bases and J 4 bases, with 20 bases left between them. Germline V gives CDR1 SGDLS, CDR2 YYNGEE. CDR3 coding DNA: TGTGCCAGCAGCAACATCGGACAGGGCGGGGGCACCGGGGAGCTGTTTTTT. Residues: CASSNIGQGGGTGELFF.

This chain connects TRBV2 to TRBJ2-7; D not certain. CDR1 and CDR2 (germline): SNHLY, FYNNEI. V was pared by 2 bases and J by 2 bases, with 16 bases between. The length of the CDR3 is 16 residues. In nucleotides, the CDR3 is TGTGCCAGCAGTGAAAGGTTTAGTGGCTCGACCTACGAGCAGTACTTC. Translated, it gives CASSERFSGSTYEQYF.